This entry lists 5 T cell receptor beta chains sequenced from one sample in a study of radiotherapy plus CTLA-4 blockade in lung cancer. The protocol was immunoSEQ multiplex PCR, while the TCRdb copy is restricted to in-frame clones and leaves out a portion. The sample holds tens of thousands of clones; roughly 76% are singletons and the top ten take roughly 11%. The input for sequencing was peripheral blood, taken from a patient treated with radiotherapy plus ipilimumab. The source of these receptors is a human donor with non-small cell lung cancer who had stable disease on radiotherapy plus ipilimumab.

This chain connects TRBV7-2 to TRBJ1-2; D possibly corresponds to TRBD1 (5 bases). V lost 1 base and J 4 bases, leaving 13 bases between the germline ends. Germline values: CDR1 SGHTA, CDR2 FQGNSA. The CDR3 consists of 15 residues. Here the CDR3 DNA reads TGTGCCAGCAGCTTAGGACAAGGCGGGACCTATGGCTACACCTTC. It specifies CASSLGQGGTYGYTF.

The table lists this clone with a few counts. The chain links TRBV28 to TRBJ1-3; D possibly corresponds to TRBD1 (5 bases). V shed 6 bases and J shed 2 bases, with 14 bases lying between them. Germline-derived CDR1 and CDR2 are MDHEN and SYDVKM. The CDR3 length is 15 residues. The CDR3 DNA follows: TGTGCCAGCAGCCTCACTGACAGAACTGGAAACACCATATATTTT. This encodes CASSLTDRTGNTIYF.

The chain employs TRBV27 and TRBJ1-4; no clear D. V gave up 5 bases and J gave up 7 bases, with 23 bases separating them. CDR3 size: 17 residues. Germline CDR1 reads MNHEY; CDR2 reads SMNVEV (reference sequence). The CDR3 nucleotides read TGTGCCAGCAGTCCTATTAGCCGGGGTAGCGGGGTTGAAAAACTGTTTTTT. This gives the protein CASSPISRGSGVEKLFF.

V usage is TRBV27 and J usage is TRBJ2-6; no clear D gene. Trimming took 1 base from V and 3 from J, leaving 4 bases between them. The CDR3 has 14 residues. Germline CDR1 reads MNHEY; CDR2 reads SMNVEV (reference sequence). The DNA for the CDR3 is TGTGCCAGCAGTTTATTAGGTGGGGCCAACGTCCTGACTTTC. Residues: CASSLLGGANVLTF.

This sequence joins TRBV27 and TRBJ2-3, with 13 positions matching TRBD2. Germline V gene data show CDR1 as MNHEY and CDR2 as SMNVEV (reference sequence). The CDR3 contains 17 residues. V lost 3 bases, J lost 2 bases, and 5 bases stayed unmatched. For the CDR3, the DNA is TGTGCCAGCAGTTTTTCCGGACTAGCGGGGGTCACAGATACGCAGTATTTT. This encodes CASSFSGLAGVTDTQYF.